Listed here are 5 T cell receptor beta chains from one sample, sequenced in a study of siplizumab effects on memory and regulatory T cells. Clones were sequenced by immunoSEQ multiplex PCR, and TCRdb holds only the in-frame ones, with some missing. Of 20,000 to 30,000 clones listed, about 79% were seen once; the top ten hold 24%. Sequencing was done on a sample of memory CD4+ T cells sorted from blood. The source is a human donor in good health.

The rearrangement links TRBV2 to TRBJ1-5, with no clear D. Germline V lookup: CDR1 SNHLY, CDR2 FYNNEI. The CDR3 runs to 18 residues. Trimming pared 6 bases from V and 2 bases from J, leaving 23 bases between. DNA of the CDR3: TGTGCCAGCAGCCAGGACGATCCTCACTTCTTGGGCAATCAGCCCCAGCATTTT. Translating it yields CASSQDDPHFLGNQPQHF.

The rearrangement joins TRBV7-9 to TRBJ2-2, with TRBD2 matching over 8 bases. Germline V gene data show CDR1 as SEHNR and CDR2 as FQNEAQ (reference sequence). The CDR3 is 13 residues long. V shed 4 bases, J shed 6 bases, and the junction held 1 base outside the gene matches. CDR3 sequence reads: CASSSGGAGELFF. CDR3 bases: TGTGCCAGCAGCTCCGGGGGGGCCGGGGAGCTGTTTTTT.

DNA for the CDR3: TGTGCCAGCTCACCTGGACAGGGTTTGACTGAAGCTTTCTTT. This codes for CASSPGQGLTEAFF. This chain links TRBV18 with TRBJ1-1, with 8 positions matching TRBD1. The germline gives CDR1 KGHSH, CDR2 LQKENI. The junction had 5 bases not matched to a gene; V was cut back by 3 bases and J by 5 bases. There are 14 residues in the CDR3.

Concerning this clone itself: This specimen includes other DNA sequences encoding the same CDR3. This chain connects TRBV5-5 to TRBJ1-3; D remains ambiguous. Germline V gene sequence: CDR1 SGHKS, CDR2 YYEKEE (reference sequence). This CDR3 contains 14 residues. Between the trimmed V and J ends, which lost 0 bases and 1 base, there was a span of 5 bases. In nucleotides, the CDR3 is TGTGCCAGCAGCTTGGGGGGTTCTGGAAACACCATATATTTT. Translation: CASSLGGSGNTIYF.

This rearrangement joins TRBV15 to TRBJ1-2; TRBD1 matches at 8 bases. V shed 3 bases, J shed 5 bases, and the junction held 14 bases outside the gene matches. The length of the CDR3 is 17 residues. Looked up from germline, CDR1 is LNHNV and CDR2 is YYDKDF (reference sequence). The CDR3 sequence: CATSRLGQGGRGYGYTF. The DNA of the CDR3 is TGTGCCACCAGCAGGCTCGGACAGGGAGGGAGGGGGTATGGCTACACCTTC.